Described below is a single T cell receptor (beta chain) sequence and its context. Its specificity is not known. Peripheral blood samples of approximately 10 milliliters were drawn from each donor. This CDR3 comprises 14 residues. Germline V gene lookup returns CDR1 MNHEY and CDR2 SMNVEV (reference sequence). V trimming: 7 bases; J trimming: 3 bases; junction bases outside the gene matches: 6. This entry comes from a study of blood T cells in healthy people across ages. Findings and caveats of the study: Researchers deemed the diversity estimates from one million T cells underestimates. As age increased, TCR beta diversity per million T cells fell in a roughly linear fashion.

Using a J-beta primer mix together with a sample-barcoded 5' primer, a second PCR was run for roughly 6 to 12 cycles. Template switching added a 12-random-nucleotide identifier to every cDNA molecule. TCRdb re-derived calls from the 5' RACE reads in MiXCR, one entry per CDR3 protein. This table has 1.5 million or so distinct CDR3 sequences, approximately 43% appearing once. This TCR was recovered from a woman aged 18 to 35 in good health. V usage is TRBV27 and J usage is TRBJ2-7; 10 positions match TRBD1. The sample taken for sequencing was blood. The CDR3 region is CASTGTGANYEQYF. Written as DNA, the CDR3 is TGTGCCAGCACCGGGACAGGGGCAAACTACGAGCAGTACTTC.